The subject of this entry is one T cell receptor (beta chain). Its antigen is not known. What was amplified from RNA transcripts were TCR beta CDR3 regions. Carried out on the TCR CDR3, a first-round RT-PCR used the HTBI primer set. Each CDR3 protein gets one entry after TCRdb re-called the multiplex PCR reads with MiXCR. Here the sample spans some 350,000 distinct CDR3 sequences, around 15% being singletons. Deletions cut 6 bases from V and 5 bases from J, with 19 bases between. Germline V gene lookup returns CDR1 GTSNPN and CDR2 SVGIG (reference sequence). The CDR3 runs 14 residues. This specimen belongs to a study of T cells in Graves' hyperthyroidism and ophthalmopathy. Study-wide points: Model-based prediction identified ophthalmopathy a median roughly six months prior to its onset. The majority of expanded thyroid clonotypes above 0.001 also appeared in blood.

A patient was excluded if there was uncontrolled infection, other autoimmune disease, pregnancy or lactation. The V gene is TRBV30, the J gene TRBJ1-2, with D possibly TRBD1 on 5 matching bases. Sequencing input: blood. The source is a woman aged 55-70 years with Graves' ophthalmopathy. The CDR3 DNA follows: TGTGCCTGCCTCTTGGGGGGAATCGTTTATGGCTACACCTTC. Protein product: CACLLGGIVYGYTF. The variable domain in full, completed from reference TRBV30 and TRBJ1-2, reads SQTIHQWPATLVQPVGSPLSLECTVEGTSNPNLYWYRQAAGRGLQLLFYSVGIGQISSEVPQNLSASRPQDRQFILSSKKLLLSDSGFYLCACLLGGIVYGYTFGSGTRLTVV.